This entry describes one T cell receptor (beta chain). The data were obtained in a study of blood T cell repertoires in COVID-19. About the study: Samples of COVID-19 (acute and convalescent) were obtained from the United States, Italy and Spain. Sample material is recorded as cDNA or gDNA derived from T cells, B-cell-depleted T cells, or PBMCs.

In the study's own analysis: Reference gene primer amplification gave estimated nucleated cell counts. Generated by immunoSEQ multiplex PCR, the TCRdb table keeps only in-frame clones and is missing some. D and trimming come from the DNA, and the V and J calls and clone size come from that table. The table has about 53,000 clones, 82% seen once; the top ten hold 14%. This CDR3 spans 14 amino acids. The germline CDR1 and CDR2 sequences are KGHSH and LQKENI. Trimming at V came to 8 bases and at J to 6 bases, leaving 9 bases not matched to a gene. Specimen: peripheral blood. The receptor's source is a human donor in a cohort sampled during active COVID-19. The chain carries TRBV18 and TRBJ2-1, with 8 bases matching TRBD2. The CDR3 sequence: CASNRAGGGNEQFF. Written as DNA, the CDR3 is TGTGCCAGCAACAGGGCCGGGGGGGGCAATGAGCAGTTCTTC.